Listed here are 27 T cell receptor beta chains from one sample, sequenced in a study of response to subunit inactivated influenza vaccine. MiXCR, applied by TCRdb to the RT-PCR reads, yields one record per CDR3 protein. The data hold about 500,000 distinct CDR3 sequences, with approximately 16% observed a single time. The sample consisted of CD4+ T cells sorted from PBMCs, taken less than 30 months after vaccination. Source of these receptors: a man between 50 and 69 years old who received an inactivated influenza vaccine.

There are a few counts of this clonotype. The chain carries TRBV3-1 and TRBJ2-3; the D gene is possibly TRBD2 (6 bases). Between the trimmed V and J ends, which lost 0 bases and 4 bases, there was a span of 8 bases. CDR1 and CDR2 from the germline V gene are LGHDT and YNNKEL (reference sequence). The CDR3 has 14 residues. The CDR3 loop is CASSQETRPDTQYF. CDR3 DNA sequence: TGTGCCAGCAGCCAAGAGACTAGACCAGATACGCAGTATTTT.

The CDR3 protein is CSVEGGGYNYGYTF. The DNA for the CDR3 is TGCAGCGTTGAAGGTGGGGGCTACAACTATGGCTACACCTTC. This sequence joins TRBV29-1 and TRBJ1-2, with a tentative D call TRBD1 (6 bases). The CDR3 contains 14 residues. V lost 1 base to trimming and J lost 2 bases, with 11 bases between them. Germline assignment: CDR1 SQVTM and CDR2 ANQGSEA.

This clonotype was detected only a few times. This chain links TRBV28 with TRBJ2-1; 7 bases align to TRBD1. The V segment lost 5 bases and the J segment 0 bases; nucleotides outside the gene matches: 7. The CDR3 consists of 16 residues. CDR1 MDHEN and CDR2 SYDVKM come from the germline V gene. DNA for the CDR3: TGTGCCAGCAGTCCTTACAGGGGAGCCTCCTACAATGAGCAGTTCTTC. Protein product: CASSPYRGASYNEQFF.

V gene TRBV30 combines with J gene TRBJ2-7; possible D gene TRBD1, 6 bases. Between the trimmed V and J ends, which lost 2 bases and 4 bases, there was a span of 15 bases. In germline, CDR1 is GTSNPN, CDR2 SVGIG (reference sequence). The CDR3 is 14 amino acids. CDR3 region: CAWSLGALPYEQYF. The CDR3 region has the DNA TGTGCCTGGAGTTTGGGGGCCCTCCCTTACGAGCAGTACTTC.

This clonotype was detected a few times. J is TRBJ2-7 and V is TRBV27, with D unclear. CDR3 size: 14 residues. V was pared by 2 bases and J by 4 bases, with 12 bases between. CDR1 is MNHEY, CDR2 SMNVEV, per germline (reference sequence). CDR3 residues: CASSLKPAEYEQYF. For the CDR3, the DNA is TGTGCCAGCAGTTTAAAGCCTGCGGAGTACGAGCAGTACTTC.

There are many counts of this clonotype. The rearrangement links TRBV29-1 to TRBJ2-1, with 7 bases that match TRBD1. This CDR3 contains 15 residues. Losses at the gene ends were 1 base for V and 0 bases for J; bases not matched to a gene: 3. From germline, CDR1 is SQVTM and CDR2 ANQGSEA. The CDR3 region has the DNA TGCAGCGTTGAAGGTGGGGACAGCTCCTACAATGAGCAGTTCTTC. It codes for CSVEGGDSSYNEQFF.

The rearrangement joins TRBV3-1 to TRBJ2-1; the D is unclear. This CDR3 has 15 amino acids. The germline V gene encodes CDR1 LGHDT and CDR2 YNNKEL (reference sequence). Trimming took 3 bases from V and 6 from J, leaving 15 bases between them. The DNA for the CDR3 is TGTGCCAGCAGCCAGGGCCCAGTTGCAGGCAATGAGCAGTTCTTC. This codes for CASSQGPVAGNEQFF.

The chain has TRBV20-1 and TRBJ2-5, with 7 bases matching TRBD1. The CDR3 is made up of 15 amino acids. The trim removed 3 bases at V and 6 bases at J, leaving 13 bases unmatched. Per germline, CDR1 DFQATT and CDR2 SNEGSKA (reference sequence). Here the CDR3 reads CSASDDNRGTKTQYF. DNA for the CDR3: TGCAGTGCTAGCGATGATAACAGGGGTACGAAGACCCAGTACTTC.

V and J are TRBV20-1 and TRBJ2-7, with TRBD2 identical over 10 bases. The CDR3 is 15 amino acids. V dropped 6 bases and J dropped 0; count of bases not matched to a gene: 8. Germline CDR1 DFQATT, CDR2 SNEGSKA (reference sequence). The CDR3 loop is CSAIPGLANSYEQYF. The CDR3 DNA follows: TGCAGTGCCATACCGGGACTAGCGAACTCCTACGAGCAGTACTTC.

The rearrangement joins TRBV11-2 to TRBJ1-6, with a possible D match to TRBD1 (6 bases). V lost 5 bases and J 5 bases, leaving 16 bases between the germline ends. CDR3 length equals 16 residues. Looked up from germline, CDR1 is SGHAT and CDR2 is FQNNGV. Written as DNA, the CDR3 is TGTGCCAGCAGCCCACCAGGGGCACTAAATAATTCACCCCTCCACTTT. It translates to CASSPPGALNNSPLHF. Variable domain in full (rest from reference TRBV11-2 and TRBJ1-6): EAGVAQSPRYKIIEKRQSVAFWCNPISGHATLYWYQQILGQGPKLLIQFQNNGVVDDSQLPKDRFSAERLKGVDSTLKIQPAKLEDSAVYLCASSPPGALNNSPLHFGNGTRLTVT.

The chain has TRBV24-1 and TRBJ2-7; the D gene is possibly TRBD1 (5 bases). This CDR3 region has 14 residues. Germline CDR1 and CDR2: KGHDR and SFDVKD. V shed 2 bases and J shed 2 bases, with 9 bases lying between them. CDR3 amino acids: CATSDSGRAYEQYF. CDR3 sequence (DNA): TGTGCCACCAGTGATTCAGGCAGGGCCTACGAGCAGTACTTC.

This clonotype was counted many times. This chain links TRBV7-9 with TRBJ2-2; 10 bases are a match to TRBD1. CDR1 and CDR2 from the germline V gene are SEHNR and FQNEAQ (reference sequence). The length of the CDR3 is 16 residues. The ends lost 6 bases at V and 4 bases at J; junction bases unmatched: 8. The DNA of the CDR3 is TGTGCCAGCAGACACGACAGGGGGCTCGGCACCGGGGAGCTGTTTTTT. Residues: CASRHDRGLGTGELFF.

The sample holds a few counts of this clonotype. The chain is built from TRBV4-1 and TRBJ2-3, with unresolved D. V was shortened by 0 bases and J by 2 bases, with 12 bases between the two germline ends. The CDR3 consists of 16 residues. CDR1 MGHRA and CDR2 YSYEKL come from the germline V gene. The CDR3 DNA follows: TGCGCCAGCAGCCAAGACCCCGGTACCTTCACAGATACGCAGTATTTT. The encoded protein is CASSQDPGTFTDTQYF.

This chain uses TRBV20-1 with TRBJ2-6, with unresolved D. The germline CDR1 and CDR2 sequences are DFQATT and SNEGSKA (reference sequence). The CDR3 is 14 amino acids. V was shortened by 3 bases and J by 0 bases, with 6 bases between the two germline ends. DNA of the CDR3: TGCAGTGCTAGTTCCCACTCTGGGGCCAACGTCCTGACTTTC. Protein: CSASSHSGANVLTF.

This clonotype has only a few counts. The chain links TRBV5-6 to TRBJ2-1; 8 bases align to TRBD2. Germline V lookup: CDR1 SGHDT, CDR2 YYEEEE. The CDR3 contains 16 residues. Trimming cost V 0 bases and J 8 bases; bases outside gene matches: 10. The CDR3, as DNA: TGTGCCAGCAGCTTGGCAAGAGCGGGAGCCACTCATGAGCAGTTCTTC. Its protein product is CASSLARAGATHEQFF.

This chain joins TRBV27 and TRBJ2-1, with 12 bases matching TRBD2. The length of the CDR3 is 17 residues. The germline gives CDR1 MNHEY, CDR2 SMNVEV (reference sequence). J was trimmed by 9 bases and V by 8 bases; bases with no gene match: 17. As DNA, the CDR3 is TGTGCCAGCCTAAGACTAGCGGGAGTTGGGCGGGGGGGTGAGCAGTTCTTC. It encodes CASLRLAGVGRGGEQFF.

The V call is TRBV7-2, the J call TRBJ2-3, with TRBD2 matching 8 bases. Unmatched junction bases numbered 10, after V lost 5 bases and J lost 3 bases. The CDR3 contains 16 residues. CDR1 is SGHTA and CDR2 is FQGNSA in the germline V gene. For the CDR3, the DNA is TGTGCCAGCAGCCGACAAAGCGGGGGTTTTACAGATACGCAGTATTTT. Translated: CASSRQSGGFTDTQYF.

This clonotype was detected only a few times. This chain joins TRBV6-2 or TRBV6-3 and TRBJ2-5; D perhaps matches TRBD1 (6 bases). The length of the CDR3 is 16 residues. V was trimmed by 0 bases and J by 1 base, leaving 12 bases between them. Germline CDR1 MNHEY, CDR2 SVGEGT. CDR3 DNA: TGTGCCAGCAGTTACTCGAGTGTCAGGGGCCAAGAGACCCAGTACTTC. It codes for CASSYSSVRGQETQYF.

The V call is TRBV9, the J call TRBJ1-5, with 10 nucleotides matching TRBD1. The CDR3 contains 14 residues. The germline V gene encodes CDR1 SGDLS and CDR2 YYNGEE. Trimming cost V 4 bases and J 6 bases; bases outside gene matches: 4. For the CDR3, the DNA is TGTGCCAGCAGCTTTGGACAGGGGGGTCAGCCCCAGCATTTT. Its translation is CASSFGQGGQPQHF.

J is TRBJ1-5 and V is TRBV20-1, with 7 bases aligning to TRBD1. Per germline, CDR1 DFQATT and CDR2 SNEGSKA (reference sequence). Trimming at V came to 6 bases and at J to 6 bases, leaving 11 bases not matched to a gene. The CDR3 totals 14 residues. The CDR3 DNA is TGCAGTGCCAGAAGACAGGGCTCGGCTCAGCCCCAGCATTTT. Its protein product is CSARRQGSAQPQHF.

DNA of the CDR3: TGTGCCAGCTCACCGCAGGGACAGGGGGTAGGAGACACTGAAGCTTTCTTT. This encodes CASSPQGQGVGDTEAFF. The chain is built from TRBV18 and TRBJ1-1; 11 bases align to TRBD1. The CDR3 loop spans 17 amino acids. Trimming at V came to 3 bases and at J to 3 bases, leaving 9 bases not matched to a gene. Looked up from germline, CDR1 is KGHSH and CDR2 is LQKENI. The full variable domain, rest sourced from reference TRBV18 and TRBJ1-1, is NAGVMQNPRHLVRRRGQEARLRCSPMKGHSHVYWYRQLPEEGLKFMVYLQKENIIDESGMPKERFSAEFPKEGPSILRIQQVVRGDSAAYFCASSPQGQGVGDTEAFFGQGTRLTVV.

In this sample, this clonotype turned up many times. This chain connects TRBV10-3 to TRBJ2-5; no clear D. The germline V gene has CDR1 ENHRY and CDR2 SYGVKD. The CDR3 totals 11 residues. V was clipped by 8 bases and J by 0 bases, with 4 bases between them. The CDR3 DNA is TGTGCCATCGGGGACCAAGAGACCCAGTACTTC. Amino acid sequence: CAIGDQETQYF.

The rearrangement uses TRBV20-1 and TRBJ2-1; tentatively, D is TRBD2 (7 bases). The germline CDR1 and CDR2 sequences are DFQATT and SNEGSKA (reference sequence). The CDR3 totals 13 residues. Trimming took off 6 bases at V and 6 bases at J, with 15 bases between the two ends. The CDR3 reads CSAWGGRSNEQFF. In DNA, the CDR3 is TGCAGTGCCTGGGGGGGGCGTTCCAATGAGCAGTTCTTC.

There are a few counts of this clonotype. The gene calls are TRBV9 and TRBJ2-2; D gene uncertain. Germline V gene lookup returns CDR1 SGDLS and CDR2 YYNGEE. The CDR3 is 14 residues long. With 3 bases removed from V and 3 bases from J, the gap between germline ends came to 9 bases. DNA of the CDR3: TGTGCCAGCAGCGCCCCCGCCGACACCGGGGAGCTGTTTTTT. It encodes CASSAPADTGELFF.

The J gene is TRBJ1-2, the V gene TRBV7-9, with TRBD1 identical over 10 bases. The CDR3 spans 16 residues. Looked up from germline, CDR1 is SEHNR and CDR2 is FQNEAQ (reference sequence). V dropped 4 bases and J dropped 8; count of bases not matched to a gene: 13. Here the CDR3 DNA reads TGTGCCAGCAGCTCGCTGACAGGGGGCCACCTCGAAGGCTACACCTTC. This encodes CASSSLTGGHLEGYTF.

This clonotype was detected only a few times. The chain recombines TRBV6-4 with TRBJ2-1; D unresolved. The CDR3 is 11 amino acids. From germline, CDR1 is MRHNA and CDR2 SNTAGT. V was shortened by 3 bases and J by 8 bases, with 5 bases between the two germline ends. The CDR3 sequence: CASSDGYEQFF. The CDR3 DNA reads as TGTGCCAGCAGTGATGGGTATGAGCAGTTCTTC.

The V gene is TRBV5-6, the J gene TRBJ1-1; 8 nucleotides line up with TRBD1. The V and J ends lost 4 bases and 3 bases, in that order; junction bases with no gene match: 11. This CDR3 comprises 16 residues. Germline loops: CDR1 SGHDT, CDR2 YYEEEE. CDR3 sequence (DNA): TGTGCCAGCAGCCGCCCCCCGACAGGGGTCTACACTGAAGCTTTCTTT. Protein: CASSRPPTGVYTEAFF.